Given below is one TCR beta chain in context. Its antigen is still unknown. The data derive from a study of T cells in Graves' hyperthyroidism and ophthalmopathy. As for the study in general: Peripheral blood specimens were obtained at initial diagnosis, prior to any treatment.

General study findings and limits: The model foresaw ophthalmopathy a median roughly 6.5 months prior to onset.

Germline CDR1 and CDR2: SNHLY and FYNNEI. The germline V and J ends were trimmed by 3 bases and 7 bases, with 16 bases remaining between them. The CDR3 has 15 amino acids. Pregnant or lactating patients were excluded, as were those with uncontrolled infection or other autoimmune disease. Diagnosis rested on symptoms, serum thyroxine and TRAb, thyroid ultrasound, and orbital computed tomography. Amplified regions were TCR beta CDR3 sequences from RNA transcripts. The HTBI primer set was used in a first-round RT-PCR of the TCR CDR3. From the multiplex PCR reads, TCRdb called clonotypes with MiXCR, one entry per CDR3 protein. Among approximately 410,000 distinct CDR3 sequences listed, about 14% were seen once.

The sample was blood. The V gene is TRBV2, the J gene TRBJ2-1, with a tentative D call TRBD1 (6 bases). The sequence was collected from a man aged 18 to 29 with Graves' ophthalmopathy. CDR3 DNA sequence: TGTGCCAGCAGTGAGAGGCAGGGGATGAAGAATGAGCAGTTCTTC. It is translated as CASSERQGMKNEQFF.